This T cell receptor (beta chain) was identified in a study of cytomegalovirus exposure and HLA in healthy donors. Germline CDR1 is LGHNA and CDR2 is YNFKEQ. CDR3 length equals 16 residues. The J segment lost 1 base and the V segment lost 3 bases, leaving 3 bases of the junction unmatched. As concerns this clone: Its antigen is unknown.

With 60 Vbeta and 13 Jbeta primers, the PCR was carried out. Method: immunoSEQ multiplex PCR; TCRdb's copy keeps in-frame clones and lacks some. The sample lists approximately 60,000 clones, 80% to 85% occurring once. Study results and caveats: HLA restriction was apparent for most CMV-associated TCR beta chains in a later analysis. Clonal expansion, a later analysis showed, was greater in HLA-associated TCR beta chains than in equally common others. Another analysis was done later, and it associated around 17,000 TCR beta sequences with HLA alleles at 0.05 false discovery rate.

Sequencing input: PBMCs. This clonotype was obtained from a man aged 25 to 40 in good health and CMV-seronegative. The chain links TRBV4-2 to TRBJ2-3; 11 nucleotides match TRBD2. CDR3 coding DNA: TGTGCCAGCAGCCAGCCACTAGCGGGAGGCACAGATACGCAGTATTTT. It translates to CASSQPLAGGTDTQYF.